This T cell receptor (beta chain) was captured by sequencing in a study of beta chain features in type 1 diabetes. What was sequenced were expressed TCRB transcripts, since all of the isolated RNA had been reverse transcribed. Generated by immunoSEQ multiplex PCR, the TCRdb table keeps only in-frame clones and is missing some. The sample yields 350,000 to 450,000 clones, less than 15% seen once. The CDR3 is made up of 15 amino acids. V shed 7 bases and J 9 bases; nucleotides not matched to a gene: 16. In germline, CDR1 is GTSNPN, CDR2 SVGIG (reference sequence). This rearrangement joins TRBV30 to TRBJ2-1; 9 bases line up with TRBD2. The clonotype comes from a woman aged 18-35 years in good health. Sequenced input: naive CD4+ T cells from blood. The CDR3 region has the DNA TGTGCCTCCAAGGACATAGCGGGAGTAACGGGTGAGCAGTTCTTC. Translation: CASKDIAGVTGEQFF. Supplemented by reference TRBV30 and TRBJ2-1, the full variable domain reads SQTIHQWPATLVQPVGSPLSLECTVEGTSNPNLYWYRQAAGRGLQLLFYSVGIGQISSEVPQNLSASRPQDRQFILSSKKLLLSDSGFYLCASKDIAGVTGEQFFGPGTRLTVL.